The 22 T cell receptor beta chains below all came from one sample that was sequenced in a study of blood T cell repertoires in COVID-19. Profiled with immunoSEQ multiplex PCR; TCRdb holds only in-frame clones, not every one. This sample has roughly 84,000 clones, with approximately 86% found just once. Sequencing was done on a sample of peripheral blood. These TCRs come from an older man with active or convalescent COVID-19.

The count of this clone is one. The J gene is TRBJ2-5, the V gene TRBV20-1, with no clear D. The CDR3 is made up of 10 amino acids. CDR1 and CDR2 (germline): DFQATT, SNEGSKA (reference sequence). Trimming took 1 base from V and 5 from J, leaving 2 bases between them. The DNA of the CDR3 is TGCAGTGCTAGAGCGGAGACCCAGTACTTC. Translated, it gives CSARAETQYF.

The CDR3 nucleotides are TGTGCCAGCAGGGACAGGGGCTTCCCCTACGAGCAGTACGTC. Protein sequence: CASRDRGFPYEQYV. V usage is TRBV6-5 and J usage is TRBJ2-7; 9 nucleotides line up with TRBD1. Germline assignment: CDR1 MNHEY and CDR2 SVGAGI. With V trimmed by 6 bases and J by 2 bases, 5 bases remained unmatched. The CDR3 spans 14 residues.

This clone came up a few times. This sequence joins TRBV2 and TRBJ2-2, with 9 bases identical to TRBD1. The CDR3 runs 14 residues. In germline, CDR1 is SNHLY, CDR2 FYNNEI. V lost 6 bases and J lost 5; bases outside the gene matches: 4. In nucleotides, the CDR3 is TGTGCCAGCAGGGGACAGGGTGGGACCGGGGAGCTGTTTTTT. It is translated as CASRGQGGTGELFF.

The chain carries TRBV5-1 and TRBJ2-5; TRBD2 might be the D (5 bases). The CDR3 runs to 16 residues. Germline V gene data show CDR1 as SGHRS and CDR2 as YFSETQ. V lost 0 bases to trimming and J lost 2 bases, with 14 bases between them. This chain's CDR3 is CASSLGLTRDQETQYF. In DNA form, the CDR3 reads TGCGCCAGCAGCTTGGGTTTAACCCGGGATCAAGAGACCCAGTACTTC.

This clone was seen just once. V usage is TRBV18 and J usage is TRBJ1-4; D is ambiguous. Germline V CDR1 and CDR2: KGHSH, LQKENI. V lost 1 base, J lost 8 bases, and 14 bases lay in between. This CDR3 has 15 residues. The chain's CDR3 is CASSPRRENKEKLFF. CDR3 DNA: TGTGCCAGCTCACCACGGAGGGAGAATAAGGAAAAACTGTTTTTT.

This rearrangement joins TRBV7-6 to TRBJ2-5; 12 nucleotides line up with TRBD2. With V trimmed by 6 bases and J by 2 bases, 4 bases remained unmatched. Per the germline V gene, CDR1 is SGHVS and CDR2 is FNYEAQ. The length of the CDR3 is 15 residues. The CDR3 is CASRTGTSGQETQYF. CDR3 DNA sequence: TGTGCCAGCAGAACTGGGACTAGCGGGCAAGAGACCCAGTACTTC.

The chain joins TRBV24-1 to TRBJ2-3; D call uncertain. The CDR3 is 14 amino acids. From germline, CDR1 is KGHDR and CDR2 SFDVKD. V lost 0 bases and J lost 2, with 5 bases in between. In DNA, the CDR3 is TGTGCCACCAGTGATTTGGGCAACACAGATACGCAGTATTTT. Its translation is CATSDLGNTDTQYF.

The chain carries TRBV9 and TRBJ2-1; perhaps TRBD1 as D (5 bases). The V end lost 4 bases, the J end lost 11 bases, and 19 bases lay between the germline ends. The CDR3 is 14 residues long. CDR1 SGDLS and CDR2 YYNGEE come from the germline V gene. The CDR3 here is CASSRIPQGNKQFF. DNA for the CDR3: TGTGCCAGCAGCCGAATCCCGCAGGGAAATAAGCAGTTCTTC.

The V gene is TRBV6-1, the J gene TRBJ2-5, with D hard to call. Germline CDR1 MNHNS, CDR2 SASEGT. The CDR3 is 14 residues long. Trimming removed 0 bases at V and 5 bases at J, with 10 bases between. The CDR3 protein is CASSEALGPETQYF. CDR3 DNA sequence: TGTGCCAGCAGTGAAGCGCTCGGTCCGGAGACCCAGTACTTC.

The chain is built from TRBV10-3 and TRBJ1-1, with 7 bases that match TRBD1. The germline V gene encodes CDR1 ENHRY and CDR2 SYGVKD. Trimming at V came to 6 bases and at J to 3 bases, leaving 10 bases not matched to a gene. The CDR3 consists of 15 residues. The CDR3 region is CAIRNRQGTDTEAFF. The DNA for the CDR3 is TGTGCCATCAGAAATCGACAGGGTACGGACACTGAAGCTTTCTTT.

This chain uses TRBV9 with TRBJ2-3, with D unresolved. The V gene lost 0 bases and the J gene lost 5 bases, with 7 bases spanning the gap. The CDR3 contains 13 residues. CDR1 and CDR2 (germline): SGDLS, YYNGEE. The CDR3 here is CASSVAPGDTQYF. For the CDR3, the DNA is TGTGCCAGCAGCGTAGCACCCGGAGATACGCAGTATTTT.

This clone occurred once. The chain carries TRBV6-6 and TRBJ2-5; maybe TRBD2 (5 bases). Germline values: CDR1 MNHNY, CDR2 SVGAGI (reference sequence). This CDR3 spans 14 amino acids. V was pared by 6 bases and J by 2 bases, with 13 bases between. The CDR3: CASRISGKQETQYF. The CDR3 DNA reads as TGTGCCAGCAGAATCTCGGGAAAACAAGAGACCCAGTACTTC.

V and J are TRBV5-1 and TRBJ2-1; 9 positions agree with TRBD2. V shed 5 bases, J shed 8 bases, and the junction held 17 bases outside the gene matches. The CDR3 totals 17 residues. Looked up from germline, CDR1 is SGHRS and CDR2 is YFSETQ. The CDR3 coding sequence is TGCGCCAGCAGTGCCTATCGTGGCGGGAGGGCCTTGGATGAGCAGTTCTTC. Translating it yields CASSAYRGGRALDEQFF.

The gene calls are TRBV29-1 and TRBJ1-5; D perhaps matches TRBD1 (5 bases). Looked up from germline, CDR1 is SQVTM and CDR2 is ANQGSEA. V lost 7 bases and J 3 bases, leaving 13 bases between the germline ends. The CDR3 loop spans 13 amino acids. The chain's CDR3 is CSAGRGLNQPQHF. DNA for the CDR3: TGCAGCGCCGGGAGGGGCCTCAATCAGCCCCAGCATTTT. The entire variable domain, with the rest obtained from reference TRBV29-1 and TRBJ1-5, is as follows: SAVISQKPSRDICQRGTSLTIQCQVDSQVTMMFWYRQQPGQSLTLIATANQGSEATYESGFVIDKFPISRPNLTFSTLTVSNMSPEDSSIYLCSAGRGLNQPQHFGDGTRLSIL.

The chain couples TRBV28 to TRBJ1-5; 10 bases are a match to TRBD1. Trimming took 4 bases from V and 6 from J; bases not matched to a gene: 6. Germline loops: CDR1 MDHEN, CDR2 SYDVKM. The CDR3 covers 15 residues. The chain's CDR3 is CASSYDRGLGQPQHF. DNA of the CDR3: TGTGCCAGCAGTTATGACAGGGGGCTAGGTCAGCCCCAGCATTTT.

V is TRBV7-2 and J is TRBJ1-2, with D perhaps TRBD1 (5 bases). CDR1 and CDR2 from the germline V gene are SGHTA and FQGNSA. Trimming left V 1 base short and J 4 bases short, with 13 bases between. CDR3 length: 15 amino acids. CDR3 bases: TGTGCCAGCAGCTTAGGTCAGGGTTCGGGCTATGGCTACACCTTC. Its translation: CASSLGQGSGYGYTF.

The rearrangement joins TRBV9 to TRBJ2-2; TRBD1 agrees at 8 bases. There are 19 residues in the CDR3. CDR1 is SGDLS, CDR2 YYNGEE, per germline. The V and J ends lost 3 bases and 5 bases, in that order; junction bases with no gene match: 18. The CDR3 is CASSGGPRGRVGWTGELFF. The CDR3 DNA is TGTGCCAGCAGCGGGGGTCCCAGGGGGCGTGTAGGATGGACCGGGGAGCTGTTTTTT.

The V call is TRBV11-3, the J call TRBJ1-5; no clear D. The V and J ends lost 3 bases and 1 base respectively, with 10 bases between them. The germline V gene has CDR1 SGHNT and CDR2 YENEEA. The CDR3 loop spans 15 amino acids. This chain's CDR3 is CASSFPLRSNQPQHF. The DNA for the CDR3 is TGTGCCAGCAGCTTTCCTCTACGGAGCAATCAGCCCCAGCATTTT.

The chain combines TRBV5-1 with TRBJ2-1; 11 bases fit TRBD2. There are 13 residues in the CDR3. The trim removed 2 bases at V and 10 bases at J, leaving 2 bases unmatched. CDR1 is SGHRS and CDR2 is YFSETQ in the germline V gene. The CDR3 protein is CASSFSGRDEQFF. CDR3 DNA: TGCGCCAGCAGCTTTAGCGGGAGGGACGAGCAGTTCTTC.

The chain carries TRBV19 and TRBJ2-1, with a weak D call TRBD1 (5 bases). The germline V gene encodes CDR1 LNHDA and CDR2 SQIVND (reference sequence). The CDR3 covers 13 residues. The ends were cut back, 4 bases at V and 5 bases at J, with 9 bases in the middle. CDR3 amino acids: CASSNSRDNEQFF. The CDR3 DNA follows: TGTGCCAGTAGTAATTCCAGGGACAATGAGCAGTTCTTC.

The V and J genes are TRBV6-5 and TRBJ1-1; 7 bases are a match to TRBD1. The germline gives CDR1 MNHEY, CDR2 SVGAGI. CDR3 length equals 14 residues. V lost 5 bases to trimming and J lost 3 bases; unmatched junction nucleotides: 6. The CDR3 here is CASSPTGRDTEAFF. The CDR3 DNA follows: TGTGCCAGCAGTCCGACAGGGCGTGACACTGAAGCTTTCTTT.

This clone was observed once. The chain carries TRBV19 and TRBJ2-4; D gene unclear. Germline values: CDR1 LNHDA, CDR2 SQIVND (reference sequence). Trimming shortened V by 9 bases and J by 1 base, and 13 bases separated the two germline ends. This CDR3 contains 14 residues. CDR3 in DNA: TGTGCCAGCGCTGGCCCTGCTGCCAAAAACATTCAGTACTTC. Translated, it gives CASAGPAAKNIQYF.